The 21 T cell receptor beta chains given below trace back to one sample, sequenced in a study of blood T cell repertoires in COVID-19. TCRdb's table, derived via immunoSEQ multiplex PCR, lists solely in-frame clones and lacks some. This table holds a few hundred thousand clones, more than 70% found once. Sequenced material: peripheral blood. These receptors all come from a woman between 45 and 60 years old with acute or convalescent COVID-19.

The rearrangement links TRBV7-2 to TRBJ2-7; the D gene is possibly TRBD1 (6 bases). Trimming removed 5 bases from V and 6 bases from J, with 11 bases in between. CDR1 is SGHTA and CDR2 is FQGNSA in the germline V gene. This CDR3 is built from 12 residues. CDR3 coding DNA: TGTGCCAGCAGCCCCGACAGGACCGAGCAGTACTTC. It translates to CASSPDRTEQYF.

V is TRBV28 and J is TRBJ1-2; 9 bases are shared with TRBD1. The CDR3 is 13 amino acids. V shed 8 bases, J shed 8 bases, and the junction held 9 bases outside the gene matches. Germline V gene sequence: CDR1 MDHEN, CDR2 SYDVKM. The CDR3 spells CASEPGQGRGYTF. CDR3 bases: TGTGCCAGCGAACCGGGACAGGGCCGGGGCTACACCTTC.

This chain connects TRBV28 to TRBJ2-2; TRBD1 aligns across 7 bases. The CDR3 is 15 residues long. Germline V gene sequence: CDR1 MDHEN, CDR2 SYDVKM. V lost 7 bases to trimming and J lost 4 bases; unmatched junction nucleotides: 9. CDR3 in amino acids: CASIRQGRGTGELFF. In DNA form, the CDR3 reads TGTGCCAGCATAAGACAGGGACGGGGCACCGGGGAGCTGTTTTTT. The complete variable domain, with remaining parts taken from reference TRBV28 and TRBJ2-2, reads DVKVTQSSRYLVKRTGEKVFLECVQDMDHENMFWYRQDPGLGLRLIYFSYDVKMKEKGDIPEGYSVSREKKERFSLILESASTNQTSMYLCASIRQGRGTGELFFGEGSRLTVL.

The chain carries TRBV6-4 and TRBJ2-1; TRBD2 matches at 9 bases. V trimming: 5 bases; J trimming: 5 bases; junction bases outside the gene matches: 10. The CDR3 sequence is 16 residues long. Germline V gives CDR1 MRHNA, CDR2 SNTAGT. In nucleotides, the CDR3 is TGTGCCAGCAGTCCCCTGGGGCTAGCGGGAAACAATGAGCAGTTCTTC. It translates to CASSPLGLAGNNEQFF.

J is TRBJ1-1 and V is TRBV7-9; tentative D call: TRBD1 (5 bases). There are 13 residues in the CDR3. The V end was cut by 5 bases, the J end by 5 bases, with 12 bases between. Germline V lookup: CDR1 SEHNR, CDR2 FQNEAQ (reference sequence). CDR3: CASSAGRATEAFF. The CDR3 DNA follows: TGTGCCAGCAGCGCCGGCAGGGCAACTGAAGCTTTCTTT.

The CDR3 region is CASSQETGGTQYF. As DNA, the CDR3 is TGCGCCAGCAGCCAAGAAACGGGGGGGACCCAGTACTTC. This chain uses TRBV4-3 with TRBJ2-5, with 7 bases lining up with TRBD2. Germline values: CDR1 LGHNA, CDR2 YSLEER. There are 13 residues in the CDR3. The V and J ends lost 0 bases and 7 bases, in that order; junction bases with no gene match: 2.

This clone was observed a handful of times. The chain employs TRBV13 and TRBJ1-1; 7 bases are a match to TRBD1. Germline V CDR1 and CDR2: PRHDT, FYEKMQ (reference sequence). This CDR3 is built from 14 residues. V lost 6 bases, J lost 11 bases, and 15 bases stayed unmatched. The CDR3 coding sequence is TGTGCCAGCAGGACTCGGGCTTCCAGGGGGTATGCTTTCTTT. Translation: CASRTRASRGYAFF.

V gene TRBV28 combines with J gene TRBJ2-3, with 9 bases that match TRBD2. The germline V gene encodes CDR1 MDHEN and CDR2 SYDVKM. V lost 7 bases, J lost 5 bases, and 19 bases stayed unmatched. The CDR3 is made up of 18 amino acids. The CDR3 reads CASTPPPGREGRGDTQYF. CDR3 sequence (DNA): TGTGCCAGCACCCCTCCCCCAGGGCGGGAGGGCCGGGGAGATACGCAGTATTTT.

V gene TRBV5-1 combines with J gene TRBJ2-5; TRBD1 agrees at 8 bases. V lost 0 bases and J lost 2; bases outside the gene matches: 0. The CDR3 runs to 14 residues. CDR1 is SGHRS, CDR2 YFSETQ, per germline. In DNA, the CDR3 is TGCGCCAGCAGCTTGGGACAGGGGCAAGAGACCCAGTACTTC. This codes for CASSLGQGQETQYF.

This chain links TRBV7-8 with TRBJ2-7, with D possibly being TRBD2 (6 bases). CDR1 and CDR2 from the germline V gene are SGHVS and FQNEAQ. V lost 5 bases to trimming and J lost 2 bases, with 16 bases between them. CDR3 length: 15 residues. In nucleotides, the CDR3 is TGTGCCAGCAGCCCCGGGAGCGCCCTCGCCTACGAGCAGTACTTC. It specifies CASSPGSALAYEQYF.

This chain uses TRBV7-2 with TRBJ1-2; tentatively, D is TRBD1 (5 bases). Germline V gene lookup returns CDR1 SGHTA and CDR2 FQGNSA. Trimming shortened V by 1 base and J by 8 bases, and 17 bases separated the two germline ends. The CDR3 is made up of 15 amino acids. CDR3 sequence reads: CASSLERTGSRGYTF. CDR3 in DNA: TGTGCCAGCAGCTTAGAAAGAACAGGATCAAGGGGCTACACCTTC.

The V gene is TRBV6-5, the J gene TRBJ2-5; maybe TRBD1 (6 bases). This CDR3 has 14 amino acids. From germline, CDR1 is MNHEY and CDR2 SVGAGI. With 4 bases removed from V and 1 base from J, the gap between germline ends came to 10 bases. The CDR3 sequence: CASSSGQSQETQYF. The CDR3, as DNA: TGTGCCAGCAGTTCTGGACAGTCCCAAGAGACCCAGTACTTC.

This rearrangement joins TRBV28 to TRBJ2-7, with D possibly being TRBD2 (6 bases). Germline CDR1 and CDR2: MDHEN and SYDVKM. The V end was cut by 6 bases, the J end by 4 bases, with 13 bases between. The CDR3 contains 13 residues. Here the CDR3 reads CASRIAGLYEQYF. CDR3 in DNA: TGTGCCAGCAGGATTGCGGGACTTTACGAGCAGTACTTC.

The J gene is TRBJ1-2, the V gene TRBV28; a weak D match, TRBD1 (6 bases). V was shortened by 3 bases and J by 3 bases, with 17 bases between the two germline ends. The CDR3 loop spans 16 amino acids. Per the germline V gene, CDR1 is MDHEN and CDR2 is SYDVKM. The CDR3 region is CASSLFNRVRDYGYTF. CDR3 coding DNA: TGTGCCAGCAGTTTGTTTAACAGGGTGAGGGACTATGGCTACACCTTC.

This chain joins TRBV15 and TRBJ1-6, with D hard to call. From germline, CDR1 is LNHNV and CDR2 YYDKDF (reference sequence). This CDR3 spans 15 amino acids. V lost 1 base and J lost 7, with 11 bases in between. CDR3 sequence reads: CATSRGLERNSPLHF. For the CDR3, the DNA is TGTGCCACCAGCAGAGGCCTAGAGAGGAATTCACCCCTCCACTTT.

V gene TRBV12-3 or TRBV12-4 combines with J gene TRBJ2-2; tentatively, D is TRBD2 (5 bases). V was shortened by 4 bases and J by 4 bases, with 7 bases between the two germline ends. This CDR3 has 13 amino acids. The CDR3 reads CASSSRATGELFF. In DNA, the CDR3 is TGTGCCAGCAGTTCGAGGGCCACCGGGGAGCTGTTTTTT.

The V and J genes are TRBV28 and TRBJ2-5; D is perhaps TRBD1 (5 bases). The V gene lost 6 bases and the J gene lost 4 bases, with 12 bases spanning the gap. Germline V gene lookup returns CDR1 MDHEN and CDR2 SYDVKM. The CDR3 contains 13 residues. The CDR3: CASRTEVPETQYF. In DNA form, the CDR3 reads TGTGCCAGCAGGACAGAGGTCCCAGAGACCCAGTACTTC.

This sequence joins TRBV12-3 or TRBV12-4 and TRBJ1-1; TRBD1 agrees at 7 bases. CDR3 length: 13 amino acids. J lost 6 bases, V lost 3 bases, and 4 bases had no gene match. The CDR3 coding sequence is TGTGCCAGCAGTTTTAAGGGGGCGGCTGAAGCTTTCTTT. It translates to CASSFKGAAEAFF.

The chain recombines TRBV7-3 with TRBJ2-5; no definite D call. V gave up 5 bases and J gave up 2 bases, with 9 bases separating them. The CDR3 is made up of 13 amino acids. Germline CDR1 and CDR2: SGHTA and FQGTGA. The CDR3 reads CASSERGQETQYF. The CDR3 DNA follows: TGTGCCAGCAGCGAGCGCGGTCAAGAGACCCAGTACTTC. The full variable domain, in which reference TRBV7-3 and TRBJ2-5 provide the parts outside the CDR3, is GAGVSQTPSNKVTEKGKYVELRCDPISGHTALYWYRQSLGQGPEFLIYFQGTGAADDSGLPNDRFFAVRPEGSVSTLKIQRTERGDSAVYLCASSERGQETQYFGPGTRLLVL.

A few counts support this clone. V is TRBV4-3 and J is TRBJ1-4; 8 bases fit TRBD1. Germline trimming cut 2 bases from V and 4 bases from J; bases unmatched to any gene: 6. The CDR3 has 16 residues. Germline CDR1 reads LGHNA; CDR2 reads YSLEER. The CDR3 region has the DNA TGCGCCAGCAGCCAATCAGGGGGCGGGGGTAATGAAAAACTGTTTTTT. Amino acids: CASSQSGGGGNEKLFF.

This clone was detected only a few times. The CDR3 loop reads CASSDLRDSSTDTQYF. The CDR3 coding sequence is TGTGCCAGCAGCGACCTCCGGGACAGCAGCACAGATACGCAGTATTTT. The V and J genes are TRBV5-4 and TRBJ2-3; 7 nucleotides line up with TRBD1. Germline V gene lookup returns CDR1 SGHNT and CDR2 YYREEE (reference sequence). CDR3 length equals 16 residues. Losses at the gene ends were 4 bases for V and 0 bases for J; bases not matched to a gene: 8.